Below, 32 T cell receptor beta chains from the same sample are listed, as sequenced in a study of response to subunit inactivated influenza vaccine. TCRdb re-called the RT-PCR reads with MiXCR, one entry per CDR3 protein. The table shows approximately 500,000 distinct CDR3 sequences, with less than 15% occurring only once. The sequenced sample was PBMCs from blood, obtained roughly 12 days after vaccination. The receptors here all came from a man between 45 and 60 years old who received an inactivated influenza vaccine.

This clonotype was seen a handful of times. The DNA of the CDR3 is TGCAGTGCTAATGGGCCCCTCGGCCCCCCCGAAGCTTTCTTT. Amino acids: CSANGPLGPPEAFF. V is TRBV20-1 and J is TRBJ1-1; no clear D. There are 14 residues in the CDR3. Germline V gene data show CDR1 as DFQATT and CDR2 as SNEGSKA (reference sequence). The V and J ends lost 4 bases and 8 bases respectively, with 20 bases between them.

The genes are TRBV6-2 or TRBV6-3 and TRBJ1-6; D uncertain. The germline V and J ends were trimmed by 4 bases and 7 bases, with 14 bases remaining between them. CDR1 is MNHEY, CDR2 SVGEGT, per germline. The CDR3 is 15 residues long. As DNA, the CDR3 is TGTGCCAGCAGTTCCGAGGGCGGTATCAATTCACCCCTCCACTTT. This sequence encodes CASSSEGGINSPLHF.

The chain's CDR3 is CASSALLNTEAFF. As DNA, the CDR3 is TGTGCCAGCAGTGCCCTCCTAAACACTGAAGCTTTCTTT. The chain is built from TRBV7-3 and TRBJ1-1; no firm D call. CDR3 length equals 13 residues. V gave up 6 bases and J gave up 2 bases, with 10 bases separating them. CDR1 SGHTA and CDR2 FQGTGA come from the germline V gene.

The rearrangement uses TRBV27 and TRBJ2-7; D not resolved. V was shortened by 5 bases and J by 3 bases, with 17 bases between the two germline ends. CDR1 and CDR2 (germline): MNHEY, SMNVEV (reference sequence). CDR3 length: 15 amino acids. CDR3 sequence: CASSLHPPVLYEQYF. The CDR3 DNA sequence: TGTGCCAGCAGTCTACACCCCCCCGTTCTCTACGAGCAGTACTTC.

There are a few counts of this clonotype. CDR3 region: CASSLGNAWTEAFF. The CDR3 DNA follows: TGTGCCAGCAGCTTAGGAAATGCATGGACTGAAGCTTTCTTT. The V gene is TRBV7-9, the J gene TRBJ1-1; D remains ambiguous. From germline, CDR1 is SEHNR and CDR2 FQNEAQ (reference sequence). V dropped 1 base and J dropped 5 bases, with 11 bases sitting between them. This CDR3 is 14 amino acids long.

The genes are TRBV5-5 and TRBJ1-2; D call uncertain. Trimming pared 4 bases from V and 2 bases from J, leaving 15 bases between. From germline, CDR1 is SGHKS and CDR2 YYEKEE (reference sequence). The CDR3 spans 15 residues. The CDR3 loop reads CASSQETMRNYGYTF. The DNA of the CDR3 is TGTGCCAGCAGCCAAGAAACAATGAGGAACTATGGCTACACCTTC.

This clonotype was seen only a few times. The rearrangement uses TRBV5-5 and TRBJ1-2, with D uncertain. Between the trimmed V and J ends, which lost 1 base and 6 bases, there was a span of 13 bases. The germline CDR1 and CDR2 sequences are SGHKS and YYEKEE (reference sequence). The CDR3 is made up of 14 amino acids. The CDR3 loop reads CASSLPRLGNGYTF. CDR3 coding DNA: TGTGCCAGCAGCTTGCCCCGGTTGGGGAATGGCTACACCTTC.

The CDR3, as DNA: TGCAGTGCCCAACGTTGGGGGGGCACTGAAGCTTTCTTT. Translation: CSAQRWGGTEAFF. The gene calls are TRBV20-1 and TRBJ1-1; D might be TRBD1 (5 bases). This CDR3 has 13 residues. The germline V and J ends were trimmed by 6 bases and 4 bases, with 15 bases remaining between them. Germline values: CDR1 DFQATT, CDR2 SNEGSKA (reference sequence).

This clonotype was seen repeatedly, ten times or more. The chain combines TRBV12-3 or TRBV12-4 with TRBJ1-1, with D perhaps matching TRBD1 (5 bases). The CDR3 spans 12 residues. Between the trimmed V and J ends, which lost 8 bases and 3 bases, there was a span of 10 bases. The CDR3 DNA reads as TGTGCCAGCTTGGCGGGGGACACTGAAGCTTTCTTT. It is translated as CASLAGDTEAFF.

This chain uses TRBV29-1 with TRBJ2-2, with 10 bases matching TRBD1. CDR3 length: 13 residues. The germline CDR1 and CDR2 sequences are SQVTM and ANQGSEA. With V trimmed by 5 bases and J by 6 bases, 3 bases remained unmatched. CDR3 protein: CSVKTGGSGELFF. The CDR3 DNA is TGCAGCGTTAAGACAGGGGGCTCCGGGGAGCTGTTTTTT.

J is TRBJ1-5 and V is TRBV6-1, with D tentatively TRBD1 (6 bases). The V and J ends lost 6 bases and 4 bases respectively, with 16 bases between them. This CDR3 is built from 15 residues. CDR1 MNHNS and CDR2 SASEGT come from the germline V gene. This CDR3 reads CASRDYRVRNQPQHF. The DNA of the CDR3 is TGTGCCAGCAGGGACTACAGGGTAAGGAATCAGCCCCAGCATTTT.

This clonotype appeared many times. The rearrangement uses TRBV5-1 and TRBJ2-2; maybe TRBD1 (5 bases). CDR1 is SGHRS, CDR2 YFSETQ, per germline. Trimming left V 7 bases short and J 0 bases short, with 7 bases between. The length of the CDR3 is 13 residues. CDR3 bases: TGCGCCAGCTCGACAGCGAACACCGGGGAGCTGTTTTTT. It translates to CASSTANTGELFF.

This clonotype showed up many times. This chain links TRBV29-1 with TRBJ2-2; D ambiguous. The CDR3 is made up of 11 amino acids. Deletions cut 6 bases from V and 3 bases from J, with 5 bases between. Germline V gives CDR1 SQVTM, CDR2 ANQGSEA. The CDR3 sequence is CSVTHTGELFF. The CDR3 DNA sequence: TGCAGCGTAACCCACACCGGGGAGCTGTTTTTT.

The V gene is TRBV6-6, the J gene TRBJ1-1, with TRBD1 identical over 8 bases. CDR1 is MNHNY, CDR2 SVGAGI, per germline (reference sequence). There are 13 residues in the CDR3. The V and J ends lost 5 bases and 3 bases, in that order; junction bases with no gene match: 2. The CDR3 nucleotides are TGTGCCAGCAGTGCGGACAGGGACACTGAAGCTTTCTTT. It encodes CASSADRDTEAFF.

This clonotype occurred a few times. V and J are TRBV18 and TRBJ2-1, with 9 bases aligning to TRBD2. V shed 3 bases, J shed 8 bases, and the junction held 8 bases outside the gene matches. This CDR3 has 15 residues. The germline CDR1 and CDR2 sequences are KGHSH and LQKENI. CDR3 nucleotides: TGTGCCAGCTCACCGGGACTAGCTTTGTACCATGAGCAGTTCTTC. Protein: CASSPGLALYHEQFF.

The rearrangement links TRBV7-9 to TRBJ2-2; 7 bases agree with TRBD1. Germline lookup yields CDR1 SEHNR and CDR2 FQNEAQ (reference sequence). V trimming: 5 bases; J trimming: 2 bases; junction bases outside the gene matches: 5. The CDR3 totals 15 residues. CDR3 bases: TGTGCCAGCAGCGAAGGACAGGCAAACACCGGGGAGCTGTTTTTT. The encoded protein is CASSEGQANTGELFF. Filled out from reference TRBV7-9 and TRBJ2-2, the complete variable domain reads DTGVSQNPRHKITKRGQNVTFRCDPISEHNRLYWYRQTLGQGPEFLTYFQNEAQLEKSRLLSDRFSAERPKGSFSTLEIQRTEQGDSAMYLCASSEGQANTGELFFGEGSRLTVL.

This clonotype showed up just a few times. This chain connects TRBV12-3 or TRBV12-4 to TRBJ2-3; 8 bases align to TRBD2. There are 13 residues in the CDR3. J lost 4 bases, V lost 5 bases, and 2 bases had no gene match. The CDR3 reads CASSRGRSDTQYF. The CDR3, as DNA: TGTGCCAGCAGTCGCGGGAGGTCAGATACGCAGTATTTT.

The chain links TRBV4-2 to TRBJ2-1; 14 nucleotides line up with TRBD2. The length of the CDR3 is 17 residues. The germline V gene has CDR1 LGHNA and CDR2 YNFKEQ. The junction had 4 bases not matched to a gene; V was cut back by 3 bases and J by 3 bases. CDR3 amino acids: CASSQGLAGASYNEQFF. The CDR3 nucleotides are TGTGCCAGCAGCCAGGGACTAGCGGGAGCGAGCTACAATGAGCAGTTCTTC.

The chain carries TRBV30 and TRBJ2-5, with D possibly TRBD2 on 6 matching bases. V was shortened by 4 bases and J by 7 bases, with 10 bases between the two germline ends. Germline V lookup: CDR1 GTSNPN, CDR2 SVGIG (reference sequence). This CDR3 spans 11 amino acids. CDR3 sequence: CAWTIGGTQYF. CDR3 sequence (DNA): TGTGCCTGGACAATCGGGGGGACCCAGTACTTC. The whole variable domain, remainder taken from reference TRBV30 and TRBJ2-5, is SQTIHQWPATLVQPVGSPLSLECTVEGTSNPNLYWYRQAAGRGLQLLFYSVGIGQISSEVPQNLSASRPQDRQFILSSKKLLLSDSGFYLCAWTIGGTQYFGPGTRLLVL.

The chain joins TRBV4-3 to TRBJ2-3; D not resolved. Germline V lookup: CDR1 LGHNA, CDR2 YSLEER. V was clipped by 0 bases and J by 2 bases, with 15 bases between them. The CDR3 runs to 17 residues. CDR3 sequence reads: CASSQDFSEFDTDTQYF. The CDR3 DNA reads as TGCGCCAGCAGCCAAGACTTCTCGGAGTTCGACACAGATACGCAGTATTTT.

The CDR3 spells CASSIGGQGNYGYTF. The CDR3 DNA reads as TGTGCCAGTAGTATAGGTGGACAGGGGAACTATGGCTACACCTTC. The J gene is TRBJ1-2, the V gene TRBV19; 9 bases are shared with TRBD1. Losses at the gene ends were 1 base for V and 2 bases for J; bases not matched to a gene: 2. The germline CDR1 and CDR2 sequences are LNHDA and SQIVND (reference sequence). CDR3 length: 15 residues.

This clonotype has more than one count but fewer than ten. The V gene is TRBV5-5, the J gene TRBJ2-5; 8 nucleotides line up with TRBD1. The CDR3 length is 16 residues. CDR1 and CDR2 (germline): SGHKS, YYEKEE (reference sequence). V trimming: 4 bases; J trimming: 0 bases; junction bases outside the gene matches: 8. DNA for the CDR3: TGTGCCAGCAGCCCTCGACAGGGGAGTAACCAAGAGACCCAGTACTTC. Encoded protein: CASSPRQGSNQETQYF. Using reference TRBV5-5 and TRBJ2-5 for the parts outside the CDR3, the full variable domain is DAGVTQSPTHLIKTRGQQVTLRCSPISGHKSVSWYQQVLGQGPQFIFQYYEKEERGRGNFPDRFSARQFPNYSSELNVNALLLGDSALYLCASSPRQGSNQETQYFGPGTRLLVL.

There are a few counts of this clonotype. The chain combines TRBV11-2 with TRBJ2-3, with D hard to call. CDR3 length equals 11 residues. The V end lost 8 bases, the J end lost 8 bases, and 11 bases lay between the germline ends. Germline V lookup: CDR1 SGHAT, CDR2 FQNNGV. CDR3 DNA sequence: TGTGCCAGCGGTCTTACCGGTACGCAGTATTTT. Its protein is CASGLTGTQYF. The variable domain in full, completed from reference TRBV11-2 and TRBJ2-3, reads EAGVAQSPRYKIIEKRQSVAFWCNPISGHATLYWYQQILGQGPKLLIQFQNNGVVDDSQLPKDRFSAERLKGVDSTLKIQPAKLEDSAVYLCASGLTGTQYFGPGTRLTVL.

In this sample, this clonotype turned up a few times. This chain connects TRBV10-2 to TRBJ2-4, with TRBD2 identical over 14 bases. J lost 0 bases, V lost 4 bases, and 5 bases had no gene match. Germline assignment: CDR1 WSHSY and CDR2 SAAADI. This CDR3 region has 18 residues. DNA of the CDR3: TGCGCCAGCAGTGGGGGGACTAGCGGGGGAATAGCCAAAAACATTCAGTACTTC. Encoded protein: CASSGGTSGGIAKNIQYF.

This chain connects TRBV6-5 to TRBJ2-1; 12 bases agree with TRBD2. The CDR3 consists of 15 residues. Germline V gene data show CDR1 as MNHEY and CDR2 as SVGAGI. Trimming at V came to 4 bases and at J to 7 bases, leaving 5 bases not matched to a gene. The CDR3 reads CASSLRLAGVNEQFF. As DNA, the CDR3 is TGTGCCAGCAGTTTACGACTAGCGGGGGTGAATGAGCAGTTCTTC.

The V call is TRBV6-5, the J call TRBJ2-7, with 14 positions matching TRBD2. Trimming cost V 2 bases and J 5 bases; bases outside gene matches: 2. The V gene's germline CDR1 is MNHEY and CDR2 SVGAGI. This CDR3 has 15 amino acids. CDR3 DNA: TGTGCCAGCAGTTACGGGGGACTAGCGGGAGACGAGCAGTACTTC. It encodes CASSYGGLAGDEQYF.

This clonotype occurred a few times. The V gene is TRBV5-1, the J gene TRBJ2-1, with 14 bases matching TRBD2. CDR3 length: 15 residues. The ends lost 7 bases at V and 8 bases at J; junction bases unmatched: 8. CDR1 SGHRS and CDR2 YFSETQ come from the germline V gene. CDR3: CASGRLAGGLDEQFF. The CDR3 DNA reads as TGCGCCAGCGGCCGACTAGCGGGAGGGCTCGATGAGCAGTTCTTC.

J is TRBJ2-1 and V is TRBV12-3 or TRBV12-4, with D possibly TRBD1 on 6 matching bases. The CDR3 consists of 14 residues. Deletions cut 3 bases from V and 4 bases from J, with 10 bases between. The CDR3 loop is CASSFQGSYNEQFF. CDR3 bases: TGTGCCAGCAGTTTCCAGGGGAGTTACAATGAGCAGTTCTTC.

This clonotype was counted only a few times. The chain has TRBV25-1 and TRBJ1-2; TRBD1 matches at 8 bases. The ends lost 1 base at V and 9 bases at J; junction bases unmatched: 7. Germline CDR1 MGHDK, CDR2 SYGVNS. The CDR3 is 14 residues long. The DNA for the CDR3 is TGTGCCAGCAGTGAATTCCAGACAGGGGCGAGCTACACCTTC. Amino acid sequence: CASSEFQTGASYTF.

This chain uses TRBV2 with TRBJ2-6; no definite D call. This CDR3 is 17 amino acids long. Trimming cost V 6 bases and J 0 bases, with 15 bases left between them. Germline V gene data show CDR1 as SNHLY and CDR2 as FYNNEI. The CDR3 coding sequence is TGTGCCAGCAGCCCAAGGGCAGCAAACTCTGGGGCCAACGTCCTGACTTTC. Protein: CASSPRAANSGANVLTF.

This clonotype has only a few counts. This rearrangement joins TRBV5-6 to TRBJ2-2; 9 bases align to TRBD1. Germline loops: CDR1 SGHDT, CDR2 YYEEEE. The trim removed 4 bases at V and 6 bases at J, leaving 19 bases unmatched. The CDR3 extends over 19 amino acids. DNA for the CDR3: TGTGCCAGCAGCCAGGGGGTATCTACAGGGGGCGCCCGGGCCGGGGAGCTGTTTTTT. Translation gives CASSQGVSTGGARAGELFF.

This clonotype showed up many times. The chain has TRBV7-8 and TRBJ2-7, with TRBD1 matching over 7 bases. The germline V gene has CDR1 SGHVS and CDR2 FQNEAQ. With V trimmed by 1 base and J by 4 bases, 10 bases remained unmatched. The CDR3 loop spans 16 amino acids. In DNA, the CDR3 is TGTGCCAGCAGCTTAGGTTTGAGGGACAGACCTTACGAGCAGTACTTC. The encoded protein is CASSLGLRDRPYEQYF.